This section outlines one T cell receptor beta chain sequence together with its context. This clonotype was picked up many times. The specificity of this receptor is unknown. No much larger clone exists at a distance of one base, and base qualities are not known. This sample's time point label indicates: before trial treatment. Donors were enrolled in RACIN, a single-arm phase I dose-escalation trial in which nivolumab, ipilimumab, aspirin, low-dose cyclophosphamide and low-dose radiotherapy were combined. Patients were eligible if they had advanced solid tumors that were TIL-negative. This sample was taken from a study of low-dose radiotherapy and immunotherapy resistance in tumors (dated by TCRdb to the early 2020s). About the full investigation: In Cohort 1, 0.5 Gy per fraction was delivered every 2 weeks, and a total PTV dose of 6.5 Gy was prescribed. Eight patients were included in the translational analysis: three from the first dose cohort and the first five from the second dose cohort. Cyclophosphamide 200 mg/m2 was administered intravenously every two weeks, one day before each radiation and immunotherapy administration. Nivolumab and ipilimumab were both given intravenously, with nivolumab at a 240 mg flat dose every two weeks and ipilimumab at 1 mg/kg every six weeks. Starting on cycle 1 day 1, patients took 300 mg of aspirin by mouth once daily for four cycles. Trial participants were not randomized into treatment groups. Cohort 2 received 1 Gy per fraction every two weeks, with a total of 13 Gy over 26 weeks.

Trimming removed 1 base from V and 4 bases from J, leaving 24 bases between the germline ends. The CDR1 and CDR2 encoded by the germline V gene (reference sequence) are DFQATT and SNEGSKA. Inclusive of the bounding cysteine and phenylalanine, the CDR3 is 18 residues long. Only the CDR3 DNA is retained, 54 bases long and in frame from the first base. Reads for this sample came from an Illumina HiSeq 2500. First-strand cDNA was synthesized with Superscript III and a set of TRAV- and TRBV-specific primers, covering both TCRalpha and TCRbeta chains. TCRs were amplified with Phusion for around 19 PCR cycles, with a constant-region primer paired with the adapter attached to the V primers. The MessageAmp II aRNA Amplification Kit was used to amplify the isolated mRNA, with in vitro transcription run for roughly 15 hours at 37 degrees C. The Dynabeads mRNA DIRECT Purification Kit was used to isolate mRNA for TCR sequencing. Indexed Illumina adapters were added in a second Phusion PCR of 25 to 30 cycles, and the PCR products were purified with AMPure XP beads. Regarding the original processing steps: Custom Perl scripts pooled TCR sequences encoding the same protein, removed out-of-frame sequences and computed each clonotype's abundance. Any TCR sequence backed by just one read was left out of the analysis. The metrics used to describe the repertoires included Shannon entropy, Gini index, clonality, richness, and the frequency of TCRs shared between repertoires. TCRdb cleaned the public reads at Q25 with fastp, built clones with MiXCR and kept in-frame beta chains. For every CDR3 protein sequence, its rows merge into one entry that carries the most common genes and DNA. The V and J calls, along with clone size, are taken from TCRdb and not from the paper's own processing. The sample data list tens of thousands of distinct CDR3 sequences, and 15% to 20% of these were observed just once. The top ten constitute 2.5% to 3% of the sample.

This material consisted of PBMCs, taken before treatment. This TCR was recovered from a male donor with prostate cancer. The rearrangement combines TRBV20-1 with TRBJ2-3; TRBD2 could be the D gene, as 5 bases match. CDR3 protein: CSARGRGSSQALADTQYF. In nucleotides, the sequence is TGCAGTGCTAGAGGTAGAGGTTCTAGCCAGGCTCTCGCAGATACGCAGTATTTT.